This T cell receptor beta chain appears in the sequencing data of a study of cytomegalovirus exposure and HLA in healthy donors. The PCR employed 60 Vbeta primers together with 13 Jbeta primers. Here immunoSEQ multiplex PCR was the method, and the copy in TCRdb shows in-frame clones only, minus some. The sample lists about 160,000 clones, approximately 80% occurring once. Note on this clone: Its antigen is undetermined.

Study-level results: CMV serostatus was the only recorded immune exposure for donors. Common viral pathogens seemed to be connected with several of the most significant clusters, according to a later analysis. TCR association rates varied by HLA locus in a later analysis, with DRB1 highest and HLA-C lowest. Among TCR beta chains of equal frequency, HLA-associated ones were more clonally expanded in a later analysis.

The CDR3 has 16 residues. Germline V CDR1 and CDR2: MNHNS, SASEGT. V lost 0 bases, J lost 6 bases, and 6 bases stayed unmatched. This TCR came from a woman aged 18 to 35 in good health and CMV-seronegative. The specimen was PBMCs. The chain uses TRBV6-1 and TRBJ2-7, with 12 bases lining up with TRBD2. CDR3 sequence reads: CASSEAETSGSREQYF. The CDR3 DNA reads TGTGCCAGCAGTGAAGCAGAGACTAGCGGGAGTCGCGAGCAGTACTTC.